This T cell receptor (beta chain) was recovered during a study of CD8 T cells in ankylosing spondylitis. Study-wide points: What seemed typical of ankylosing spondylitis blood was a TCR beta motif built from eight highly homologous variants.

A remark on this clonotype: The antigen remains unidentified.

TCRdb reprocessed the 5' RACE reads with MiXCR, giving one entry per CDR3 protein. The top ten clones hold around 14% of a sample with about 340,000 distinct CDR3 sequences, roughly 22% of them seen once. The sequence came from a male donor with ankylosing spondylitis or in good health (not recorded which). Sequenced material: blood, either unsorted or a sorted T cell fraction (not recorded which).

The CDR3 bases are TGTGCCAGCAGTTACCAAGCAGGGGCCTACGAGCAGTACTTC. This sequence encodes CASSYQAGAYEQYF. This rearrangement joins TRBV6-5 to TRBJ2-7; D possibly corresponds to TRBD1 (6 bases). This CDR3 contains 14 residues. The germline V and J ends were trimmed by 2 bases and 2 bases, with 10 bases remaining between them. CDR1 MNHEY and CDR2 SVGAGI come from the germline V gene.